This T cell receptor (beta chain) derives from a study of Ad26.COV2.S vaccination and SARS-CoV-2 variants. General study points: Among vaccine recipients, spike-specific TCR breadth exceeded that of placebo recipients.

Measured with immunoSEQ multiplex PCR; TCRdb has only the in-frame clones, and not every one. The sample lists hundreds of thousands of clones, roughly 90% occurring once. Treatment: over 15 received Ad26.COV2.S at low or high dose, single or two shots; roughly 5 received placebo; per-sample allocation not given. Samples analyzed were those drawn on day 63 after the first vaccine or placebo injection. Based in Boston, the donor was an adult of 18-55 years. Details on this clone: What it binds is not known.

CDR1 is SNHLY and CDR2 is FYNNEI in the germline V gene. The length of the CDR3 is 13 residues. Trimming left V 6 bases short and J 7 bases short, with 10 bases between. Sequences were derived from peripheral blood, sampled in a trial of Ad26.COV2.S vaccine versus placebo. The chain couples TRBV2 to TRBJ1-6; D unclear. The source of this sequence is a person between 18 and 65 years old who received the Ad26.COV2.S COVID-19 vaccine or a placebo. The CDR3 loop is CASRASRNSPLHF. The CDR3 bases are TGTGCCAGCAGGGCATCCCGCAATTCACCCCTCCACTTT.